One sample yielded the 9 T cell receptor beta chains listed below, sequenced in a study of blood T cell repertoires in COVID-19. Clones were sequenced by immunoSEQ multiplex PCR, and TCRdb holds only the in-frame ones, with some missing. The sample lists over 300,000 clones, roughly 85% occurring once. Input material: peripheral blood. Receptors originate from a human donor in a cohort sampled during active COVID-19.

This clone was recorded only once. The DNA of the CDR3 is TGTGCCAGCAGCTCCGAGCAGGATGGCTACACCTTC. Translating it yields CASSSEQDGYTF. The V gene is TRBV11-2, the J gene TRBJ1-2, with D unresolved. This CDR3 has 12 amino acids. Germline values: CDR1 SGHAT, CDR2 FQNNGV. V was pared by 4 bases and J by 6 bases, with 9 bases between.

This chain joins TRBV5-4 and TRBJ2-7; 8 positions agree with TRBD2. V dropped 10 bases and J dropped 6; count of bases not matched to a gene: 18. In germline, CDR1 is SGHNT, CDR2 YYREEE (reference sequence). This CDR3 has 15 amino acids. CDR3 sequence: CAGSAAGAMLGEQYF. The CDR3 DNA is TGTGCCGGATCGGCAGCGGGGGCCATGCTGGGCGAGCAGTACTTC.

This clone was detected once. The V call is TRBV6-1, the J call TRBJ2-3; 10 bases fit TRBD2. The V gene's germline CDR1 is MNHNS and CDR2 SASEGT. CDR3 length: 15 residues. The V and J ends lost 2 bases and 4 bases, in that order; junction bases with no gene match: 3. CDR3 residues: CASSESGGAPDTQYF. CDR3 nucleotides: TGTGCCAGCAGTGAAAGCGGGGGGGCCCCAGATACGCAGTATTTT.

Comments on this clone: The sample carries other DNA sequences with the same CDR3. This sequence joins TRBV18 and TRBJ1-1; D is possibly TRBD1 (5 bases). This CDR3 comprises 13 residues. Germline lookup yields CDR1 KGHSH and CDR2 LQKENI. Trimming pared 3 bases from V and 2 bases from J, leaving 7 bases between. CDR3 DNA sequence: TGTGCCAGCTCACCGCAGGGCAACACTGAAGCTTTCTTT. Translating gives CASSPQGNTEAFF.

Regarding this clone: This may stem from a read error, because a much larger clone lies one nucleotide away. The rearrangement links TRBV12-3 or TRBV12-4 to TRBJ2-5; D is perhaps TRBD1 (5 bases). With 6 bases removed from V and 5 bases from J, the gap between germline ends came to 10 bases. There are 12 residues in the CDR3. CDR3 region: CASRGARETQYF. In nucleotides, the CDR3 is TGTGCCAGCAGAGGGGCGAGGGAGACCCAGTACTTC.

CDR3 region: CASSFPNGGYTF. CDR3 DNA sequence: TGTGCCAGTAGTTTCCCCAACGGGGGCTACACCTTC. This chain uses TRBV19 with TRBJ1-2; D is unclear. CDR1 LNHDA and CDR2 SQIVND come from the germline V gene (reference sequence). CDR3 length: 12 residues. The V and J ends lost 5 bases and 8 bases respectively, with 12 bases between them.

The CDR3: CASSLDRGDYGYTF. The CDR3 bases are TGTGCCAGCAGCTTGGACAGGGGAGACTATGGCTACACCTTC. The chain joins TRBV7-3 to TRBJ1-2; the match to TRBD1 covers 9 bases. Germline CDR1 is SGHTA and CDR2 is FQGTGA. After removal of 3 bases from V and 3 bases from J, the junction contained 2 bases not matched to a gene. The CDR3 runs 14 residues. The full variable domain, completed using reference TRBV7-3 and TRBJ1-2, is GAGVSQTPSNKVTEKGKYVELRCDPISGHTALYWYRQSLGQGPEFLIYFQGTGAADDSGLPNDRFFAVRPEGSVSTLKIQRTERGDSAVYLCASSLDRGDYGYTFGSGTRLTVV.

The chain is built from TRBV19 and TRBJ1-5; 8 bases are a match to TRBD1. The CDR3 is 17 amino acids. Germline values: CDR1 LNHDA, CDR2 SQIVND (reference sequence). With 5 bases clipped from V and 3 bases from J, the junction kept 12 bases outside the gene matches. For the CDR3, the DNA is TGTGCCAGTAGTGCCTCCTTCCAGGGGGCGTTCAATCAGCCCCAGCATTTT. Protein product: CASSASFQGAFNQPQHF.

The chain uses TRBV10-3 and TRBJ1-1, with TRBD1 matching 7 bases. This CDR3 has 12 amino acids. Germline V gene data show CDR1 as ENHRY and CDR2 as SYGVKD. After removal of 5 bases from V and 8 bases from J, the junction contained 5 bases not matched to a gene. CDR3 DNA sequence: TGTGCCATCAGTCCGGACAGGCTGGAAGCTTTCTTT. Translation: CAISPDRLEAFF.